This entry lists 24 T cell receptor beta chains sequenced from one sample in a study of T cells after yellow fever vaccination. TCRdb analysed the 5' RACE reads with MiXCR anew, one entry per CDR3 protein. The sample includes 150,000 to 200,000 distinct CDR3 sequences, about 10% seen only once; the top ten take 36%. The starting material was CD8+ T cells sorted from PBMCs, obtained 15 days after the yellow fever booster vaccination. The source of these receptors is a man between 18 and 29 years old who received the YFV17D yellow fever vaccine.

The CDR3 spells CASTEVPRASSYEQYF. The CDR3 bases are TGTGCCAGCACCGAAGTACCCAGGGCGAGCTCCTACGAGCAGTACTTC. The chain joins TRBV2 to TRBJ2-7, with D maybe TRBD1 (5 bases). The germline V gene has CDR1 SNHLY and CDR2 FYNNEI. The CDR3 has 16 residues. V was cut by 7 bases and J by 0 bases, with 19 bases left in between.

This clonotype has more than one count but fewer than ten. The rearrangement joins TRBV20-1 to TRBJ2-1, with a weak D call TRBD2 (7 bases). V was shortened by 4 bases and J by 1 base, with 11 bases between the two germline ends. Germline CDR1 DFQATT, CDR2 SNEGSKA (reference sequence). The CDR3 length is 14 residues. The CDR3 here is CSAKGGLSYNEQFF. The DNA for the CDR3 is TGCAGTGCTAAGGGGGGGCTGTCCTACAATGAGCAGTTCTTC.

This clonotype was detected many times. The V call is TRBV6-2 or TRBV6-3, the J call TRBJ2-7, with D perhaps matching TRBD2 (5 bases). The CDR3 runs to 16 residues. The V gene's germline CDR1 is MNHEY and CDR2 SVGEGT. V lost 0 bases and J lost 7, with 19 bases in between. As DNA, the CDR3 is TGTGCCAGCAGTTACTCGAGTACGGGGATTTTTTTTGAGCAGTACTTC. Protein: CASSYSSTGIFFEQYF.

In this sample, this clonotype turned up many times. The chain has TRBV6-4 and TRBJ2-5, with 11 nucleotides matching TRBD2. The J segment lost 3 bases and the V segment lost 6 bases, leaving 6 bases of the junction unmatched. The CDR3 totals 15 residues. In germline, CDR1 is MRHNA, CDR2 SNTAGT. The CDR3 DNA is TGTGCCAGCAGCCTAACTAGCGGGGGAAAAGAGACCCAGTACTTC. Amino acids: CASSLTSGGKETQYF.

This clonotype has more than one count but fewer than ten. The V and J genes are TRBV20-1 and TRBJ2-1, with D possibly being TRBD2 (5 bases). The CDR3 length is 13 residues. CDR1 is DFQATT and CDR2 is SNEGSKA in the germline V gene (reference sequence). With 6 bases removed from V and 7 bases from J, the gap between germline ends came to 16 bases. CDR3 loop: CSADGGRPNEQFF. CDR3 DNA: TGCAGTGCGGACGGAGGACGCCCTAATGAGCAGTTCTTC.

The chain combines TRBV7-6 with TRBJ2-7; TRBD2 matches at 9 bases. The V gene's germline CDR1 is SGHVS and CDR2 FNYEAQ. The junction had 8 bases not matched to a gene; V was cut back by 2 bases and J by 0 bases. The CDR3 is 17 amino acids. The CDR3 spells CASSLNAGGPSSYEQYF. DNA of the CDR3: TGTGCCAGCAGCTTAAACGCGGGGGGGCCCAGCTCCTACGAGCAGTACTTC.

This sequence joins TRBV7-9 and TRBJ2-2, with D unclear. Germline lookup yields CDR1 SEHNR and CDR2 FQNEAQ (reference sequence). With 2 bases removed from V and 0 bases from J, the gap between germline ends came to 16 bases. The CDR3 contains 18 residues. This CDR3 reads CASSLSVYGRPNTGELFF. The CDR3 nucleotides are TGTGCCAGCAGCTTAAGTGTTTACGGGCGACCGAACACCGGGGAGCTGTTTTTT.

This chain links TRBV7-9 with TRBJ2-5, with TRBD2 identical over 9 bases. The germline V gene has CDR1 SEHNR and CDR2 FQNEAQ (reference sequence). The J segment lost 1 base and the V segment lost 11 bases, leaving 17 bases of the junction unmatched. The CDR3 runs 17 residues. The CDR3 sequence is CAGNTPSSGVLQETQYF. The CDR3 bases are TGTGCCGGCAATACCCCTTCTAGCGGGGTGCTCCAAGAGACCCAGTACTTC. The complete variable domain, with remaining parts taken from reference TRBV7-9 and TRBJ2-5, reads DTGVSQNPRHKITKRGQNVTFRCDPISEHNRLYWYRQTLGQGPEFLTYFQNEAQLEKSRLLSDRFSAERPKGSFSTLEIQRTEQGDSAMYLCAGNTPSSGVLQETQYFGPGTRLLVL.

V and J are TRBV7-9 and TRBJ2-5, with 8 bases fitting TRBD1. The CDR3 contains 15 residues. Germline V gene data show CDR1 as SEHNR and CDR2 as FQNEAQ (reference sequence). With V trimmed by 5 bases and J by 3 bases, 8 bases remained unmatched. CDR3 in amino acids: CASSLSGQVEETQYF. For the CDR3, the DNA is TGTGCCAGCAGCCTATCGGGACAGGTCGAAGAGACCCAGTACTTC.

This clonotype was counted at least ten times. This rearrangement joins TRBV28 to TRBJ2-7, with 11 nucleotides matching TRBD1. Germline-derived CDR1 and CDR2 are MDHEN and SYDVKM. CDR3 size: 14 residues. V lost 10 bases, J lost 1 base, and 6 bases stayed unmatched. CDR3 region: CATLGTGGSYEQYV. The CDR3 region has the DNA TGTGCCACCCTGGGGACAGGGGGGTCCTACGAGCAGTACGTC.

This clonotype was seen only a few times. The gene calls are TRBV7-3 and TRBJ1-1; TRBD1 matches at 7 bases. Trimming cost V 1 base and J 11 bases; bases outside gene matches: 7. Germline assignment: CDR1 SGHTA and CDR2 FQGTGA. The CDR3 extends over 13 amino acids. The CDR3 is CASSLKRGREAFF. Written as DNA, the CDR3 is TGTGCCAGCAGCTTAAAGAGGGGGCGCGAGGCTTTCTTT.

In its sample, this clonotype was seen a few times. The chain employs TRBV29-1 and TRBJ1-2; no clear D. The CDR3 has 14 amino acids. Germline V gene data show CDR1 as SQVTM and CDR2 as ANQGSEA. Trimming removed 1 base at V and 8 bases at J, with 17 bases between. CDR3 sequence (DNA): TGCAGCGTTGAAGCGAAACGGGCCCAGCTAGGCTACACCTTC. Residues: CSVEAKRAQLGYTF.

The chain combines TRBV29-1 with TRBJ1-3; D is perhaps TRBD1 (5 bases). V was clipped by 4 bases and J by 6 bases, with 7 bases between them. This CDR3 comprises 11 residues. CDR1 SQVTM and CDR2 ANQGSEA come from the germline V gene. CDR3 sequence: CSVARANTIYF. CDR3 in DNA: TGCAGCGTTGCCAGGGCAAACACCATATATTTT.

This clonotype was found a few times. This sequence joins TRBV29-1 and TRBJ2-3; D is possibly TRBD1 or TRBD2 (7 bases each). Germline values: CDR1 SQVTM, CDR2 ANQGSEA. Trimming cost V 2 bases and J 4 bases, with 16 bases left between them. CDR3 length equals 15 residues. The CDR3 here is CSVEQGGRGADTQYF. In DNA form, the CDR3 reads TGCAGCGTTGAACAGGGGGGTCGGGGGGCAGATACGCAGTATTTT.

This clonotype was seen a few times. V gene TRBV29-1 combines with J gene TRBJ2-4; TRBD2 matches at 8 bases. The CDR3 runs to 13 residues. The germline CDR1 and CDR2 sequences are SQVTM and ANQGSEA. J gave up 10 bases and V 7 bases, and 12 bases lay outside the gene matches. The CDR3 DNA is TGCAGCGCCATCGGGGCGGGGGGACCAATTCAGTACTTC. Translated: CSAIGAGGPIQYF.

The chain joins TRBV9 to TRBJ1-1; no clear D gene. This CDR3 has 14 residues. Germline-derived CDR1 and CDR2 are SGDLS and YYNGEE. V lost 4 bases and J 5 bases, leaving 15 bases between the germline ends. Written as DNA, the CDR3 is TGTGCCAGCAGCACCGGGCTCCTGAGGACTGAAGCTTTCTTT. Protein product: CASSTGLLRTEAFF.

The genes are TRBV7-9 and TRBJ2-2; either TRBD1 or TRBD2 may supply D (7 bases each). With 7 bases removed from V and 1 base from J, the gap between germline ends came to 19 bases. CDR3 size: 17 residues. Germline CDR1 and CDR2: SEHNR and FQNEAQ (reference sequence). CDR3 in amino acids: CASTEQGGTENTGELFF. CDR3 nucleotides: TGTGCCAGCACCGAGCAGGGAGGGACAGAGAACACCGGGGAGCTGTTTTTT.

This chain links TRBV2 with TRBJ1-5, with 8 bases lining up with TRBD1. The CDR3 runs 15 residues. Germline V CDR1 and CDR2: SNHLY, FYNNEI. Trimming cost V 5 bases and J 4 bases; bases outside gene matches: 7. DNA for the CDR3: TGTGCCAGCAGTTCACAGGGGGAGGGGAATCAGCCCCAGCATTTT. Translation gives CASSSQGEGNQPQHF.

This clonotype was seen more than once but under ten times. The chain recombines TRBV4-1 with TRBJ1-1; D is possibly TRBD1 (5 bases). The CDR3 length is 14 residues. V lost 0 bases and J 0 bases, leaving 5 bases between the germline ends. Looked up from germline, CDR1 is MGHRA and CDR2 is YSYEKL. CDR3 loop: CASSQEGLNTEAFF. In DNA, the CDR3 is TGCGCCAGCAGCCAAGAGGGACTGAACACTGAAGCTTTCTTT.

The V call is TRBV7-9, the J call TRBJ1-1; TRBD1 aligns across 7 bases. Germline loops: CDR1 SEHNR, CDR2 FQNEAQ (reference sequence). Unmatched junction bases numbered 2, after V lost 5 bases and J lost 5 bases. The CDR3 is made up of 12 amino acids. This CDR3 is CASSRQGTEAFF. CDR3 in DNA: TGTGCCAGCAGCCGACAGGGTACTGAAGCTTTCTTT.

This clonotype was picked up many times. This chain links TRBV4-1 with TRBJ2-3; possible D gene TRBD2, 7 bases. The V end lost 1 base, the J end lost 0 bases, and 11 bases lay between the germline ends. This CDR3 is 16 amino acids long. Germline assignment: CDR1 MGHRA and CDR2 YSYEKL. DNA of the CDR3: TGCGCCAGCAGCCAAGTTGAGGGGGGGAGCACAGATACGCAGTATTTT. Its protein is CASSQVEGGSTDTQYF.

V gene TRBV7-8 combines with J gene TRBJ2-7; possible D gene TRBD1, 6 bases. Deletions cut 1 base from V and 4 bases from J, with 17 bases between. The CDR3 spans 16 residues. Germline V gene data show CDR1 as SGHVS and CDR2 as FQNEAQ. The CDR3 bases are TGTGCCAGCAGCTTAGGTGGGGGCCCCGGTGCTTACGAGCAGTACGTC. It codes for CASSLGGGPGAYEQYV.

This clonotype was detected only a few times. The V call is TRBV27, the J call TRBJ2-7, with 8 bases matching TRBD2. Germline V lookup: CDR1 MNHEY, CDR2 SMNVEV (reference sequence). There are 15 residues in the CDR3. Trimming at V came to 6 bases and at J to 5 bases, leaving 12 bases not matched to a gene. The chain's CDR3 is CASSLSAGGFHEQYV. The CDR3 nucleotides are TGTGCCAGCAGCCTGTCTGCGGGGGGATTCCACGAGCAGTACGTC.

V and J are TRBV7-9 and TRBJ1-2; D remains unclear. The V gene lost 0 bases and the J gene lost 7 bases, with 6 bases spanning the gap. This CDR3 has 12 residues. Germline V CDR1 and CDR2: SEHNR, FQNEAQ (reference sequence). CDR3 sequence: CASSLAAGGYTF. CDR3 DNA sequence: TGTGCCAGCAGCTTAGCGGCGGGTGGCTACACCTTC.